This T cell receptor (beta chain) originates from a study of blood T cell repertoires in COVID-19. Whole-study context: Researchers got acute and convalescent COVID-19 samples from the United States, Italy and Spain.

The repertoire was sequenced with immunoSEQ multiplex PCR; TCRdb's copy has only in-frame clones and lacks some. The sample includes over 250,000 clones, around 90% of them seen just once. This CDR3 is 13 amino acids long. Trimming pared 5 bases from V and 0 bases from J, leaving 5 bases between. In germline, CDR1 is SNHLY, CDR2 FYNNEI. The sample consisted of PBMCs or T cells enriched from blood (not recorded which). The source is a woman in her twenties or thirties who had recovered from COVID-19. The chain uses TRBV2 and TRBJ1-3; D gene uncertain. In DNA form, the CDR3 reads TGTGCCAGCAGTCGAGACTCTGGAAACACCATATATTTT. Protein: CASSRDSGNTIYF.